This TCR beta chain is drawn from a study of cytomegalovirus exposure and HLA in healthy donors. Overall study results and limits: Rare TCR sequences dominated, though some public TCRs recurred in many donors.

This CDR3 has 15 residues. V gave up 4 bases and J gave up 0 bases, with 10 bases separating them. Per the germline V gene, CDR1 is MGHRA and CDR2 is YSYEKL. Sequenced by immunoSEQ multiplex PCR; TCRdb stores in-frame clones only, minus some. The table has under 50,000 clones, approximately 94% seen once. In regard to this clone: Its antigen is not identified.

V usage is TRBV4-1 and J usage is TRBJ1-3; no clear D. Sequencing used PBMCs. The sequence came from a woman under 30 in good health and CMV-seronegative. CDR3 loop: CASSRPGSSGNTIYF. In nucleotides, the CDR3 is TGCGCCAGCAGCCGTCCTGGGAGCTCTGGAAACACCATATATTTT.